This T cell receptor (beta chain) was obtained from a study of blood T cells in healthy people across ages. General study findings and limits: Compared with aged donors, long-lived donors showed fewer expanded clones, suggesting selection.

Alongside a J-beta primer mix, a sample-barcoded 5' primer served in a second PCR lasting roughly 7 to 11 cycles. Each CDR3 protein gets one entry after TCRdb re-called the 5' RACE reads with MiXCR. The data hold around 1,900,000 distinct CDR3 sequences, with roughly two fifths observed a single time. Concerning this clonotype: Its specificity is unknown.

The clonotype comes from a human donor in good health. The sequenced sample consisted of blood.

Here the CDR3 DNA reads TGTGCCAGCAGCTTATCGAGATCAGAGTACAATGAGCAGTACTTC. Translating it yields CASSLSRSEYNEQYF. The rearrangement uses TRBV11-2 and TRBJ2-7; no clear D gene. The CDR3 extends over 15 amino acids. Trimming removed 2 bases at V and 7 bases at J, with 18 bases between. Germline V lookup: CDR1 SGHAT, CDR2 FQNNGV. Drawing the rest from reference TRBV11-2 and TRBJ2-7, the complete variable domain is EAGVAQSPRYKIIEKRQSVAFWCNPISGHATLYWYQQILGQGPKLLIQFQNNGVVDDSQLPKDRFSAERLKGVDSTLKIQPAKLEDSAVYLCASSLSRSEYNEQYFGPGTRLTVT.